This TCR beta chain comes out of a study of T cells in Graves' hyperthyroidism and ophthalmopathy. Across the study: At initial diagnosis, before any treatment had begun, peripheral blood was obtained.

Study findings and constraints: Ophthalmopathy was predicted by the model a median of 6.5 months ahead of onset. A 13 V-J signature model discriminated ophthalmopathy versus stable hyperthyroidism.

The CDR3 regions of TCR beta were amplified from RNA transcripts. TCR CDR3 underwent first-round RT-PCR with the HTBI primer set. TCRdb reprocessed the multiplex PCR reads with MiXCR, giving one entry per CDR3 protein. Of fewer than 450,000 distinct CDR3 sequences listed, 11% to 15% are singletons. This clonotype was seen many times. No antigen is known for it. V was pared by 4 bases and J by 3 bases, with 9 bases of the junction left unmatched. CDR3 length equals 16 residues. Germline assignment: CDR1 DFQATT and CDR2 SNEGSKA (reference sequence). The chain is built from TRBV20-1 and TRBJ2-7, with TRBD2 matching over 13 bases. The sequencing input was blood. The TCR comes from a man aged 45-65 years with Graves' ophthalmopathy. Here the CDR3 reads CSATRLAGGGSYEQYF. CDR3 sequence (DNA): TGCAGTGCTACCAGACTAGCGGGAGGAGGAAGCTACGAGCAGTACTTC.